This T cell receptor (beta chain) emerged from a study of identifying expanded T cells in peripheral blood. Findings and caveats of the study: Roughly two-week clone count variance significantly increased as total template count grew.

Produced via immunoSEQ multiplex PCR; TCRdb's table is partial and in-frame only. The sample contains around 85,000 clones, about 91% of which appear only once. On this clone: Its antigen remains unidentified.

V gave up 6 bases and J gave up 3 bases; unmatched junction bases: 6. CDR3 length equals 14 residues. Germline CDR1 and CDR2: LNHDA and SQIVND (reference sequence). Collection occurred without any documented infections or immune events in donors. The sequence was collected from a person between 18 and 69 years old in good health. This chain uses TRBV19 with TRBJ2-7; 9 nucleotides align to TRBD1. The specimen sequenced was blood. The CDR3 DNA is TGTGCCAGTAGCCTGGGACAGGGAGGCTACGAGCAGTACTTC. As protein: CASSLGQGGYEQYF.